The 14 T cell receptor beta chains given below trace back to one sample, sequenced in a study of technical replicates of blood from several donors. The assay was immunoSEQ multiplex PCR, and TCRdb's table has in-frame clones only and misses some. The sample shows about 70,000 clones, roughly 89% of them seen only once. Sequencing was performed on T cells isolated from PBMCs. These receptors originate from a human donor in good health.

The J gene is TRBJ1-1, the V gene TRBV4-1; 9 positions agree with TRBD1. The CDR3 sequence is 14 residues long. Germline CDR1 and CDR2: MGHRA and YSYEKL. V lost 6 bases and J lost 1; bases outside the gene matches: 3. CDR3 protein: CASSLGQGNTEAFF. CDR3 nucleotides: TGCGCCAGCAGTCTGGGACAGGGGAACACTGAAGCTTTCTTT.

The rearrangement joins TRBV18 to TRBJ2-7, with no clear D. V was clipped by 3 bases and J by 2 bases, with 8 bases between them. This CDR3 spans 13 amino acids. The germline V gene has CDR1 KGHSH and CDR2 LQKENI. The CDR3 DNA sequence: TGTGCCAGCTCACCCACAGTTACCTACGAGCAGTACTTC. Protein: CASSPTVTYEQYF.

This clone was found once. J is TRBJ2-5 and V is TRBV19, with 7 bases identical to TRBD1. CDR3 length: 15 amino acids. Looked up from germline, CDR1 is LNHDA and CDR2 is SQIVND (reference sequence). The junction had 9 bases not matched to a gene; V was cut back by 6 bases and J by 2 bases. The CDR3 spells CASSSTRDRQETQYF. CDR3 sequence (DNA): TGTGCCAGTAGCTCTACCCGGGACAGACAAGAGACCCAGTACTTC. The variable domain in full, with the rest retrieved from reference TRBV19 and TRBJ2-5, is DGGITQSPKYLFRKEGQNVTLSCEQNLNHDAMYWYRQDPGQGLRLIYYSQIVNDFQKGDIAEGYSVSREKKESFPLTVTSAQKNPTAFYLCASSSTRDRQETQYFGPGTRLLVL.

The gene calls are TRBV4-3 and TRBJ2-3; 7 bases fit TRBD2. Trimming removed 0 bases from V and 3 bases from J; junction bases left unmatched: 15. The germline V gene has CDR1 LGHNA and CDR2 YSLEER. The CDR3 is made up of 19 amino acids. CDR3 amino acids: CASSQEPPLKGGLTDTQYF. As DNA, the CDR3 is TGCGCCAGCAGCCAAGAACCTCCCCTGAAGGGAGGGCTTACAGATACGCAGTATTTT.

This clone was seen more than once but under ten times. This CDR3 is CASSLTDTQYF. CDR3 sequence (DNA): TGTGCCAGCTCCCTGACAGATACGCAGTATTTT. The chain is built from TRBV6-1 and TRBJ2-3, with D hard to call. V lost 8 bases, J lost 3 bases, and 6 bases lay in between. The CDR3 runs 11 residues. Germline CDR1 is MNHNS and CDR2 is SASEGT.

This chain links TRBV5-1 with TRBJ1-1, with D maybe TRBD1 (5 bases). The CDR3 is 16 residues long. The V end was cut by 0 bases, the J end by 4 bases, with 16 bases between. The germline V gene encodes CDR1 SGHRS and CDR2 YFSETQ. The chain's CDR3 is CASSLAAQGRVTEAFF. The CDR3 DNA is TGCGCCAGCAGCTTGGCCGCCCAGGGTCGAGTCACTGAAGCTTTCTTT.

The J gene is TRBJ1-1, the V gene TRBV5-1; D might be TRBD1 (5 bases). Germline V gene data show CDR1 as SGHRS and CDR2 as YFSETQ. The V gene lost 0 bases and the J gene lost 0 bases, with 12 bases spanning the gap. This CDR3 spans 16 amino acids. The CDR3 loop is CASSLEVTALNTEAFF. CDR3 sequence (DNA): TGCGCCAGCAGCTTGGAAGTGACAGCCCTGAACACTGAAGCTTTCTTT.

This clone was found once. The gene calls are TRBV28 and TRBJ1-2, with 9 nucleotides matching TRBD1. This CDR3 has 14 residues. Germline V gene sequence: CDR1 MDHEN, CDR2 SYDVKM. The V gene end was trimmed by 6 bases and the J gene end by 5 bases; junction bases not matched to a gene: 7. The CDR3 here is CASSPQGAPYGYTF. The CDR3 DNA is TGTGCCAGCAGCCCACAGGGGGCGCCTTATGGCTACACCTTC.

J is TRBJ2-7 and V is TRBV4-3, with 8 positions matching TRBD2. Germline trimming cut 3 bases from V and 5 bases from J; bases unmatched to any gene: 9. Looked up from germline, CDR1 is LGHNA and CDR2 is YSLEER. The CDR3 is 15 residues long. CDR3 loop: CASSQGEGGRHEQYF. In DNA form, the CDR3 reads TGCGCCAGCAGCCAGGGAGAAGGCGGGAGGCACGAGCAGTACTTC.

This sequence joins TRBV7-9 and TRBJ1-5, with a possible D match to TRBD1 (6 bases). V dropped 3 bases and J dropped 4 bases, with 10 bases sitting between them. The CDR3 has 14 residues. Germline V gene data show CDR1 as SEHNR and CDR2 as FQNEAQ (reference sequence). The DNA for the CDR3 is TGTGCCAGCAGCTTCGGACAGCTTAATCAGCCCCAGCATTTT. It yields the protein CASSFGQLNQPQHF.

V and J are TRBV19 and TRBJ1-5; unclear D gene. The CDR3 is made up of 12 amino acids. V lost 4 bases, J lost 5 bases, and 6 bases lay in between. Germline V lookup: CDR1 LNHDA, CDR2 SQIVND (reference sequence). The DNA for the CDR3 is TGTGCCAGTAGTACGGTAGATCAGCCCCAGCATTTT. Residues: CASSTVDQPQHF.

CDR3 DNA sequence: TGCGCCAGCAGGCCCTGGGAGGGTCCAAGCTCCTACGAGCAGTACTTC. Translation: CASRPWEGPSSYEQYF. The rearrangement uses TRBV10-2 and TRBJ2-7; 7 bases are shared with TRBD2. The CDR3 sequence is 16 residues long. V shed 6 bases, J shed 0 bases, and the junction held 11 bases outside the gene matches. From germline, CDR1 is WSHSY and CDR2 SAAADI.

This rearrangement joins TRBV7-2 to TRBJ2-2; TRBD1 matches at 9 bases. Per germline, CDR1 SGHTA and CDR2 FQGNSA. J gave up 6 bases and V 5 bases, and 4 bases lay outside the gene matches. The CDR3 runs to 14 residues. In DNA, the CDR3 is TGTGCCAGCAGCCCGGGACAGGGAGCCGGGGAGCTGTTTTTT. Translating it yields CASSPGQGAGELFF. The entire variable domain, with the rest obtained from reference TRBV7-2 and TRBJ2-2, is as follows: GAGVSQSPSNKVTEKGKDVELRCDPISGHTALYWYRQSLGQGLEFLIYFQGNSAPDKSGLPSDRFSAERTGGSVSTLTIQRTQQEDSAVYLCASSPGQGAGELFFGEGSRLTVL.

The chain is built from TRBV5-4 and TRBJ2-5, with a possible D match to TRBD1 (6 bases). Germline-derived CDR1 and CDR2 are SGHNT and YYREEE (reference sequence). V lost 9 bases and J lost 0, with 12 bases in between. This CDR3 spans 13 amino acids. CDR3 amino acids: CATRDKYQETQYF. CDR3 sequence (DNA): TGTGCCACCCGGGACAAGTACCAAGAGACCCAGTACTTC.